A selection of T cell receptor beta chains follows, all from one sample in a study of control samples from healthy donors and cancer patients. Assay: immunoSEQ multiplex PCR; the TCRdb copy retains only in-frame clones and omits some. The data contain 90,000 to 100,000 clones, about four fifths of them singletons. The sample comprised PBMCs. The receptors were sampled from a man between 65 and 85 years old with lung cancer. The CDR3 runs from the conserved cysteine through the conserved F or W. The D gene is left open where the match is weak. Expanded clones get a size class; other rows say once, few or many, or leave the size out.

clone size	D gene	V gene	J gene	CDR3 protein	CDR3 DNA
few	NA	TRBV11-3	TRBJ2-7	CASSPHGGAPYEQYF	TGTGCCAGCAGCCCACACGGAGGGGCTCCGTACGAGCAGTACTTC
NA	NA	TRBV4-1	TRBJ1-1	CASSQEGTGNTEAFF	TGCGCCAGCAGCCAAGAAGGGACGGGGAACACTGAAGCTTTCTTT
NA	NA	TRBV9	TRBJ1-5	CASSVVLQGHPPTNQPQHF	TGTGCCAGCAGCGTAGTTTTACAGGGTCACCCTCCGACGAATCAGCCCCAGCATTTT
NA	NA	TRBV6-6	TRBJ2-7	CASQNTYGVQYF	TGTGCCAGCCAAAATACATATGGGGTCCAGTACTTC
NA	TRBD1	TRBV27	TRBJ1-1	CASSLSLDRRYTEAFF	TGTGCCAGCAGTTTATCGCTGGACAGGCGCTACACTGAAGCTTTCTTT
NA	TRBD1	TRBV7-2	TRBJ2-7	CASSFGTGPYEQYF	TGTGCCAGCAGCTTCGGGACAGGTCCCTACGAGCAGTACTTC
few	NA	TRBV5-1	TRBJ2-4	CASSFNQGNIQYF	TGCGCCAGCAGCTTCAACCAGGGGAACATTCAGTACTTC
NA	TRBD1	TRBV25-1	TRBJ2-2	CASTPPGTDVYTGELFF	TGTGCCAGCACCCCCCCTGGGACAGACGTTTACACCGGGGAGCTGTTTTTT
NA	TRBD2	TRBV5-1	TRBJ2-3	CASSAGLAGGADTQYF	TGCGCCAGCAGCGCTGGACTAGCGGGGGGTGCGGATACGCAGTATTTT
NA	NA	TRBV3-1/TRBV3-2	TRBJ2-2	CASSQFPGELFF	TGTGCCAGCAGCCAATTCCCCGGGGAGCTGTTTTTT
NA	NA	TRBV18	TRBJ2-7	CASSPLGFEQYF	TGTGCCAGCTCACCTCTGGGGTTCGAGCAGTACTTC
NA	TRBD1	TRBV9	TRBJ2-1	CASSAWGQGSNNEQFF	TGTGCCAGCAGCGCATGGGGACAGGGGAGCAACAATGAGCAGTTCTTC
NA	TRBD1	TRBV19	TRBJ1-1	CASSLDSPGQGSGNTEAFF	TGTGCCAGTAGTCTCGACAGTCCGGGACAGGGGTCGGGGAACACTGAAGCTTTCTTT
NA	NA	TRBV7-9	TRBJ1-2	CASSPSRDGAGTF	TGTGCCAGCAGCCCGTCGAGGGACGGCGCTGGCACCTTC
NA	TRBD1	TRBV5-1	TRBJ2-7	CASSLLPGQGVGEQYF	TGCGCCAGCAGCTTGCTTCCGGGACAGGGGGTTGGCGAGCAGTACTTC
NA	TRBD1	TRBV6-5	TRBJ2-3	CASSYRQGADTQYF	TGTGCCAGCAGTTATAGACAGGGGGCAGATACGCAGTATTTT
NA	NA	TRBV30	TRBJ2-1	CAWSVRRNEQFF	TGTGCCTGGAGTGTACGCAGAAATGAGCAGTTCTTC
NA	NA	TRBV9	TRBJ2-2	CASSPGLETGELFF	TGTGCCAGCAGCCCCGGCTTGGAGACCGGGGAGCTGTTTTTT
NA	NA	TRBV30	TRBJ1-1	CAWTSGGMNTEAFF	TGTGCCTGGACCTCCGGGGGTATGAACACTGAAGCTTTCTTT
NA	NA	TRBV18	TRBJ2-5	CASSPVLMRETQYF	TGTGCCAGCTCACCTGTCCTTATGCGGGAGACCCAGTACTTC